This T cell receptor (beta chain) was identified during a study of circulating CD8 cells and anti-PD-1 response in melanoma. Study context: Of 13 patients, seven got anti-PD-1 first and six had prior therapy.

Regarding the study as a whole: Under 8% of TRB clonotypes were shared between subsets at M1.

Relative to its sample, this clonotype is large. No antigen is known for it. Live CD3+CD8+TCRalphabeta+ cells were sorted into four subsets by PD-1 and/or TIGIT. This CDR3 is 14 amino acids long. The V gene's germline CDR1 is LNHDA and CDR2 SQIVND (reference sequence). With 3 bases removed from V and 7 bases from J, the gap between germline ends came to 15 bases. The QIAseq Immune Repertoire TCR panel built the libraries from about 14 ng of total RNA. TCRdb processed the reads anew with MiXCR; each CDR3 protein has one entry. Here the sample spans about 430 distinct CDR3 sequences, over 6.5% being singletons.

This chain links TRBV19 with TRBJ1-1; possible D gene TRBD1, 6 bases. The receptor's source is a human donor with melanoma. The material was CD8+ T cells from PBMCs, obtained at baseline or after one month of anti-PD-1 therapy (not recorded which). CDR3 in amino acids: CASSIWGGRDEAFF. The CDR3 DNA reads as TGTGCCAGTAGTATCTGGGGGGGGCGAGATGAAGCTTTCTTT.